This is a list of T cell receptor beta chains from one sample in a study of blood T cell repertoires in COVID-19. Some clones are missing from TCRdb's copy, which holds only in-frame ones; the method was immunoSEQ multiplex PCR. The sample includes 97,000 or so clones, about 85% of them seen just once. Sample: peripheral blood. These receptors all stem from a woman aged 45-65 years with COVID-19, enrolled during active disease. CDR3s include the opening cysteine and the closing phenylalanine or tryptophan. A D gene is named only where the DNA matches it firmly. Rows give clone size only sometimes, using once, few, many, or a class for an expanded clone.

J gene: TRBJ2-5; clone size: -; D gene: TRBD2; V gene: TRBV5-4; CDR3 protein: CASRVTAGETQYF; CDR3 DNA: TGTGCCAGCAGGGTGACAGCGGGGGAGACCCAGTACTTC
J gene: TRBJ2-7; clone size: once; D gene: -; V gene: TRBV21-1; CDR3 protein: CASSKVPGGYDEQYF; CDR3 DNA: TGTGCCAGCAGCAAAGTCCCAGGGGGCTACGACGAGCAGTACTTC
J gene: TRBJ1-4; clone size: -; D gene: -; V gene: TRBV25-1; CDR3 protein: CASTQDSFNEKLFF; CDR3 DNA: TGTGCCAGCACCCAGGACAGTTTTAATGAAAAACTGTTTTTT
J gene: TRBJ1-2; clone size: -; D gene: -; V gene: TRBV12-3/TRBV12-4; CDR3 protein: CASSLSRDGYTF; CDR3 DNA: TGTGCCAGCAGTTTGTCCAGGGATGGCTACACCTTC
J gene: TRBJ2-2; clone size: -; D gene: TRBD1; V gene: TRBV11-3; CDR3 protein: CASSFQGANTGELFF; CDR3 DNA: TGTGCCAGCAGCTTTCAGGGGGCGAACACCGGGGAGCTGTTTTTT
J gene: TRBJ2-5; clone size: few; D gene: TRBD2; V gene: TRBV7-2; CDR3 protein: CASSLVGSGGGETQYF; CDR3 DNA: TGTGCCAGCAGCTTAGTTGGTAGCGGGGGGGGAGAGACCCAGTACTTC
J gene: TRBJ2-2; clone size: -; D gene: -; V gene: TRBV19; CDR3 protein: CASRDFFPGELFF; CDR3 DNA: TGTGCCAGCAGGGATTTTTTTCCCGGGGAGCTGTTTTTT
J gene: TRBJ2-2; clone size: -; D gene: TRBD1; V gene: TRBV4-1; CDR3 protein: CASSQGVAPGQGDTGELFF; CDR3 DNA: TGCGCCAGCAGCCAAGGAGTTGCTCCGGGACAGGGTGACACCGGGGAGCTGTTTTTT
J gene: TRBJ1-5; clone size: -; D gene: -; V gene: TRBV29-1; CDR3 protein: CSVEGDQGQPQHF; CDR3 DNA: TGCAGCGTTGAAGGGGATCAGGGGCAGCCCCAGCATTTT
J gene: TRBJ1-4; clone size: -; D gene: -; V gene: TRBV28; CDR3 protein: CASSLGARLDEKLFF; CDR3 DNA: TGTGCCAGCAGTCTGGGGGCGCGGCTGGATGAAAAACTGTTTTTT
J gene: TRBJ2-3; clone size: -; D gene: -; V gene: TRBV5-8; CDR3 protein: CASSAGAPDTQYF; CDR3 DNA: TGTGCCAGCAGCGCGGGGGCCCCAGATACGCAGTATTTT
J gene: TRBJ1-1; clone size: -; D gene: TRBD1; V gene: TRBV11-3; CDR3 protein: CASSRTGGGKAFF; CDR3 DNA: TGTGCCAGCAGCCGGACAGGAGGGGGGAAAGCTTTCTTT
J gene: TRBJ1-1; clone size: -; D gene: TRBD1; V gene: TRBV5-4; CDR3 protein: CASSQGQGKNTEAFF; CDR3 DNA: TGTGCCAGCAGCCAGGGACAGGGAAAGAACACTGAAGCTTTCTTT
J gene: TRBJ1-2; clone size: -; D gene: -; V gene: TRBV7-6; CDR3 protein: CASSLGEEVNGYTF; CDR3 DNA: TGTGCCAGCAGCTTAGGGGAGGAGGTGAATGGCTACACCTTC
J gene: TRBJ1-1; clone size: -; D gene: -; V gene: TRBV10-3; CDR3 protein: CAISGQGGTEAFF; CDR3 DNA: TGTGCCATCAGTGGTCAGGGTGGCACTGAAGCTTTCTTT
J gene: TRBJ1-4; clone size: -; D gene: -; V gene: TRBV5-1; CDR3 protein: CASSRQDNEKLFF; CDR3 DNA: TGCGCCAGCAGTAGACAGGATAATGAAAAACTGTTTTTT
J gene: TRBJ1-6; clone size: few; D gene: -; V gene: TRBV7-8; CDR3 protein: CASTLGDINNSPLHF; CDR3 DNA: TGTGCCAGCACCCTCGGGGATATAAATAATTCACCCCTCCACTTT
J gene: TRBJ1-4; clone size: -; D gene: -; V gene: TRBV5-1; CDR3 protein: CASSLALGGNEKLFF; CDR3 DNA: TGCGCCAGCAGCTTGGCCTTGGGGGGAAATGAAAAACTGTTTTTT
J gene: TRBJ2-7; clone size: -; D gene: TRBD1; V gene: TRBV28; CDR3 protein: CASRKQGAGTEQYF; CDR3 DNA: TGTGCCAGCAGGAAACAGGGGGCGGGCACCGAGCAGTACTTC
J gene: TRBJ1-1; clone size: -; D gene: -; V gene: TRBV19; CDR3 protein: CASSPPGQPNTEAFF; CDR3 DNA: TGTGCCAGTAGCCCACCGGGACAACCGAACACTGAAGCTTTCTTT
J gene: TRBJ1-6; clone size: few; D gene: TRBD1; V gene: TRBV6-1; CDR3 protein: CASSELGNRGNSPLHF; CDR3 DNA: TGTGCCAGCAGTGAACTGGGAAACAGGGGTAATTCACCCCTCCACTTT
J gene: TRBJ2-2; clone size: -; D gene: -; V gene: TRBV5-1; CDR3 protein: CASSRRAVNTGELFF; CDR3 DNA: TGCGCCAGCAGCCGGCGGGCAGTAAACACCGGGGAGCTGTTTTTT
J gene: TRBJ2-1; clone size: few; D gene: -; V gene: TRBV18; CDR3 protein: CASSPPGGYNEQFF; CDR3 DNA: TGTGCCAGCTCACCACCGGGCGGGTACAATGAGCAGTTCTTC
J gene: TRBJ2-1; clone size: few; D gene: TRBD1; V gene: TRBV10-1; CDR3 protein: CASSRDRGSEQFF; CDR3 DNA: TGCGCCAGCAGCCGGGACAGGGGATCTGAGCAGTTCTTC
J gene: TRBJ1-2; clone size: -; D gene: -; V gene: TRBV6-5; CDR3 protein: CASSYASTSYGYTF; CDR3 DNA: TGTGCCAGCAGTTATGCGAGTACCTCCTATGGCTACACCTTC
J gene: TRBJ1-1; clone size: -; D gene: -; V gene: TRBV19; CDR3 protein: CASSVGAGYGTEAFF; CDR3 DNA: TGTGCCAGTAGTGTTGGGGCCGGGTACGGCACTGAAGCTTTCTTT
J gene: TRBJ2-1; clone size: -; D gene: TRBD2; V gene: TRBV10-2; CDR3 protein: CASSEPTSDPMNEQFF; CDR3 DNA: TGCGCCAGCAGTGAGCCGACTAGCGACCCCATGAATGAGCAGTTCTTC
J gene: TRBJ1-1; clone size: -; D gene: TRBD1; V gene: TRBV6-5; CDR3 protein: CASSYSGQGNTEAFF; CDR3 DNA: TGTGCCAGCAGTTACTCGGGACAGGGGAACACTGAAGCTTTCTTT
J gene: TRBJ1-1; clone size: -; D gene: TRBD1; V gene: TRBV7-8; CDR3 protein: CASSFRSGTGATEAFF; CDR3 DNA: TGTGCCAGCAGCTTCAGATCCGGGACAGGGGCGACTGAAGCTTTCTTT